This T cell receptor beta chain was retrieved from a study of immune heterogeneity within non-small cell lung tumors listed by TCRdb under 2018. With regard to the full study: Histology comprised a few squamous cell carcinomas, more than 8 non-squamous carcinomas and 1 tumor not otherwise specified. Whole-exome sequencing, RNA-seq and TCR beta repertoire sequencing were combined for multiple spatially distinct regions from each NSCLC tumor so that intratumoral immune heterogeneity could be examined. TCR repertoires were analyzed from around 57 tumor loci of under 19 patients, while transcriptome data covered only 35 to 45 loci from approximately twelve patients. For mutant peptides 8 to 11 amino acids long, netMHCpan-3.0 predicted neoantigen binding to the HLA alleles of each patient.

For the TCR template, genomic DNA was extracted from bulk tumor tissue, and roughly 600 ng of gDNA was amplified for each sample. During surgery, multiple biopsies were taken from each primary tumor, with sampling sites spaced as far apart as possible within the tumor mass. The study cohort was described as untreated, and the patients were newly diagnosed NSCLC cases having curative surgery. Donors were some 15 newly diagnosed non-small cell lung cancer patients undergoing surgery with curative intent. Resected tumor masses were reviewed by two independent pathologists. Sequencing was performed only on DNA and RNA samples of high quality. The full study reports these points: Identical dominant CDR3B clonotypes recurred across loci within a patient, yet different tumor locations also harbored unique high-frequency clones. For the most part, high-frequency TCR beta clonotypes differed from one individual patient to another. Local tumor mutational burden and local T-cell repertoire clonality had a statistically significant but moderate positive correlation (R about 0.37).

This clonotype is deemed medium-sized (0.01 to 0.1%). Its antigen is unknown. No base quality values were provided; no much bigger clone lies one nucleotide off. A multiplex PCR system amplified the TCR beta CDR3 region, with a first 10-cycle round using 32 V-gene forward and 13 J-gene reverse primers. A QIAGEN Multiplex PCR Kit was used for first-round PCR, and the primer sequences were filed in Chinese patent CN105087789A. A second PCR round added Illumina universal primers using the Phusion High-Fidelity PCR Kit. The TCR libraries underwent paired-end sequencing with a read length of 151 bp on the Illumina HiSeq X Ten platform. The study's processing was this. Reads without multiplex PCR primers were removed using Cutadapt, read pairs were merged using PEAR, and CDR3 regions were called using MiXCR with default settings. Repertoire diversity was assessed by Shannon entropy, and clonality was calculated as one minus the Shannon entropy divided by the ln of the count of productive unique sequences. Dominant or high-frequency T-cell clones were defined as clonotypes at frequencies of at least 0.5%. The public reads were run again by TCRdb, first through fastp at Q25 and then through MiXCR, and only productive beta chains were kept. Each record represents a unique CDR3 protein, reported with the most common genes and DNA among its rows. The V and J calls shown here were made by TCRdb, not taken from the authors' results. This sample gives 7,000 to 8,000 distinct CDR3 sequences in total; under 25% of them show up just once. Roughly 15% of the sample belongs to the ten largest clones.

For CDR1 and CDR2, the germline V gene lists ENHRY and SYGVKD. The CDR3 runs 14 residues from the cysteine to the phenylalanine. Only the CDR3 portion is preserved as DNA: 42 bases, with reading frame beginning at the first base. V loses 6 bases at its end and J loses 4 bases; junction bases beyond the gene matches: 6. This receptor was identified in a man between 60 and 75 years old with non-small cell lung cancer. The sequencing input was lung tumor tissue. Recombination connected TRBV10-3 to TRBJ2-3; the junction holds 8 bases that match TRBD1. The CDR3 corresponds to CAIRPGQVPDTQYF. The nucleotide sequence reads as follows: TGTGCCATCAGACCGGGACAGGTCCCAGATACGCAGTATTTT.